The entry that follows covers one TCR beta chain sequence. As handled by the study authors: How many nucleated cells were present was estimated from reference gene primer amplification. TCRdb keeps only in-frame clones here, not all; method: immunoSEQ multiplex PCR. V, J and clone size were drawn from that table, and D and trimming were deduced from the DNA. The sample has some 320,000 clones, about 90% seen once. This sample is drawn from a study of blood T cell repertoires in COVID-19. Study-wide context: Material from acute and convalescent COVID-19 was sourced from the United States, Italy and Spain. T cells, B-cell-depleted T cells, or PBMCs provided the cDNA or gDNA that served as material.

The CDR3 totals 14 residues. V lost 3 bases to trimming and J lost 5 bases, with 13 bases between them. CDR1 MDHEN and CDR2 SYDVKM come from the germline V gene. The chain has TRBV28 and TRBJ1-2, with D perhaps matching TRBD1 (5 bases). The sequenced sample was peripheral blood. The sequence was obtained from a woman aged 45-59 years who had recovered from COVID-19. The CDR3 DNA follows: TGTGCCAGCAGTTTGCGGGGCAAAACGTATGGCTACACCTTC. Its translation is CASSLRGKTYGYTF.